A selection of T cell receptor beta chains follows, all from one sample in a study of cytomegalovirus exposure and HLA in healthy donors. Assay used: immunoSEQ multiplex PCR; TCRdb lists only in-frame clones, some missing. Here the sample spans 160,000 or so clones, over 70% being singletons. The sequencing input was PBMCs. The receptors were sampled from a woman aged 40 to 49 in good health and CMV-seropositive. The CDR3 runs from the conserved cysteine through the conserved F or W. A D gene is named only where the DNA matches it firmly. Rows give clone size only sometimes, using once, few, many, or a class for an expanded clone.

J,length,size,V,D,DNA,CDR3
TRBJ2-2,13,.,TRBV7-2,.,TGTGCCAGCAGATTCAGACAGGCCGGGGAGCTGTTTTTT,CASRFRQAGELFF
TRBJ2-3,18,.,TRBV7-9,TRBD2,TGTGCCAGCAGCAGACTAGCGGGGGGGCCCCCCGGGACAGATACGCAGTATTTT,CASSRLAGGPPGTDTQYF
TRBJ1-4,14,.,TRBV28,.,TGTGCCACCGAAACCTCAGGGTGGGCTGAAAAACTGTTTTTT,CATETSGWAEKLFF
TRBJ2-3,16,.,TRBV14,.,TGTGCCAGCAGCCAAGTGGCCGGGGGACCCGCGGGTTCGCAGTATTTT,CASSQVAGGPAGSQYF
TRBJ1-4,16,.,TRBV30,.,TGTGCCTGGAGGGACCTCATGGGGGGAACTAATGAAAAACTGTTTTTT,CAWRDLMGGTNEKLFF
TRBJ1-2,14,once,TRBV6-4,.,TGTGCCAGCAAAGGACAAAACACTAACTATGGCTACACCTTC,CASKGQNTNYGYTF
TRBJ2-5,15,few,TRBV7-3,.,TGTGCCAGCAGCTTAAAGTTGGGGGCCGACGAGACCCAGTACTTC,CASSLKLGADETQYF
TRBJ1-1,12,.,TRBV29-1,.,TGCAGCGGAGAAGGGGAGAACACTGAAGCTTTCTTT,CSGEGENTEAFF
TRBJ2-2,12,.,TRBV6-5,.,TGTGTCAGCAGCCGACAATTCGGGGAGCTGTTTTTT,CVSSRQFGELFF
TRBJ2-6,16,.,TRBV27,TRBD2,TGTGCCAGCAGTTGGCGGGGGAGCTCTGGGGCCAACGTCCTGACTTTC,CASSWRGSSGANVLTF
TRBJ1-5,14,few,TRBV12-1,.,TGTGCCAGCAGCTCCGGACAGGGCAATCAGCCCCAGCATTTT,CASSSGQGNQPQHF
TRBJ2-6,13,.,TRBV5-8,.,TGTGCCAGCAGCACCTCTGGGGCCAACGGCCTGACTTTC,CASSTSGANGLTF
TRBJ1-4,14,.,TRBV5-1,.,TGCGCCAGCACCAGGGGAGCAACTAATGAAAAACTGTTTTTT,CASTRGATNEKLFF
TRBJ2-1,15,.,TRBV2,.,TGTGCCAGCAGTGATATAGGGGGGGGCCATGGTGAGCAGTTCTTC,CASSDIGGGHGEQFF
TRBJ2-3,13,.,TRBV5-1,.,TGCGCCAGCAGTGGACTGACGTCAGATACGCAGTATTTT,CASSGLTSDTQYF
TRBJ1-5,15,.,TRBV28,.,TGTGCCAGCAGCGGGTCCGGCGGGCCCAATCAGCCCCAGCATTTT,CASSGSGGPNQPQHF
TRBJ2-6,16,.,TRBV5-1,.,TGCGCCAGCAGCTTGGAAACAGGAACTGGGGCCAACGGCCTGACTTTC,CASSLETGTGANGLTF
TRBJ1-3,15,.,TRBV7-2,.,TGTGCCAGCAGCTTAGTTGGCAGCGGCCGAAACACCATATATTTT,CASSLVGSGRNTIYF
TRBJ1-4,18,.,TRBV15,.,TGTGCCACCAGCCCCCGGGGGGTCCTGACTGCAACTAATGAAAAACTGTTTTTT,CATSPRGVLTATNEKLFF
TRBJ1-1,15,.,TRBV4-1,.,TGCGCCAGCAGCGGGTGGCAGGAAGCCAACACTGAAGCTTTCTTT,CASSGWQEANTEAFF
TRBJ2-5,12,.,TRBV5-6,.,TGTGCCAGCAGCTTAACAGAAGAGACCCAGTACTTC,CASSLTEETQYF
TRBJ2-7,14,.,TRBV6-1,TRBD1,TGTGCCAGCAGTGAAGCGGGACAGGGAAACGAGCAGTACTTC,CASSEAGQGNEQYF
TRBJ1-2,13,.,TRBV7-7,.,TGTGCTAGCAGCCCCTTTCTAGGGGATGGCTACACCTTC,CASSPFLGDGYTF
TRBJ2-3,15,.,TRBV5-1,TRBD2,TGCGCCAGCAGCTTGCTTAGCGGGGGTGGGGATACGCAGTATTTT,CASSLLSGGGDTQYF
TRBJ1-1,15,.,TRBV7-2,TRBD1,TGTGCCAGCAGCACAGGACAGGGTCCAAACACTGAAGCTTTCTTT,CASSTGQGPNTEAFF
TRBJ1-1,13,.,TRBV5-6,.,TGTGCCAGCTCTACTAGGTGGGGCACTGAAGCTTTCTTT,CASSTRWGTEAFF
TRBJ1-6,13,.,TRBV6-5,.,TGTGCCAGCAGTTACAGGGGGACTTCACCCCTCCACTTT,CASSYRGTSPLHF
TRBJ1-1,14,.,TRBV6-1,.,TGTGCCAGTCTGAGGATTCGGGGGAACACTGAAGCTTTCTTT,CASLRIRGNTEAFF
TRBJ2-7,14,.,TRBV6-1,.,TGTGCCAGCGTTTGGAGCCTTGGGGCTTCCGAGCAGTACTTC,CASVWSLGASEQYF
TRBJ2-1,16,few,TRBV19,TRBD1,TGTGCCAGTAGTATAGGGACAGGGAGCTCCTACAATGAGCAGTTCTTC,CASSIGTGSSYNEQFF
TRBJ1-1,14,.,TRBV30,.,TGTGCCTGGAGTGTACTAACAGCGAAGTCGGGGGCTTTCTTT,CAWSVLTAKSGAFF
TRBJ1-2,16,once,TRBV7-9,.,TGTTCCAGCAGCTTTAACCGACAGGACCGCTCCTATGGCTACACCTTC,CSSSFNRQDRSYGYTF
TRBJ1-2,16,few,TRBV4-3,.,TGCGCCAGCAGCCAACGGACAGTCCGGGGATCGGAGGGCTACACCTTC,CASSQRTVRGSEGYTF
TRBJ2-1,16,.,TRBV14,TRBD2,TGTGCCAGCAGCTTTATAGGGCTAGCGGGGGCTTATGAGCAGTTCTTC,CASSFIGLAGAYEQFF
TRBJ2-7,11,.,TRBV29-1,.,TGCAGCGCTCTCTTCTCCTACGAGCAGTACTTC,CSALFSYEQYF
TRBJ2-3,18,.,TRBV4-2,TRBD2,TGTGCCAGCAGCCAAAAGGCTAGCGGGGGGCAGCCCCCAGATACGCAGTATTTT,CASSQKASGGQPPDTQYF
TRBJ1-1,14,.,TRBV19,TRBD1,TGTGCCAGTAGTAGGGGGACAGCTAGTCTTGAAGCTTTCTTT,CASSRGTASLEAFF